A single sample gave rise to the 6 T cell receptor beta chains below, sequenced in a study of blood T cell repertoires in COVID-19. The protocol was immunoSEQ multiplex PCR, while the TCRdb copy is restricted to in-frame clones and leaves out a portion. The sample has 200,000 to 300,000 clones; about 80% are singletons. Source material: peripheral blood. The receptors were gathered from a young man who had recovered from COVID-19.

The CDR3 DNA reads TGTGCCAGCAGCGTATCCCCTAGACAGGATCATTCACCCCTCCACTTT. It is translated as CASSVSPRQDHSPLHF. The gene calls are TRBV9 and TRBJ1-6, with D perhaps TRBD1 (6 bases). The germline gives CDR1 SGDLS, CDR2 YYNGEE. The CDR3 covers 16 residues. V was pared by 1 base and J by 8 bases, with 16 bases between.

This chain connects TRBV11-3 to TRBJ2-2, with 7 bases aligning to TRBD1. The CDR3 is 13 amino acids. Trimming cost V 5 bases and J 6 bases; bases outside gene matches: 3. Germline loops: CDR1 SGHNT, CDR2 YENEEA. DNA for the CDR3: TGTGCCAGCAGCACCGACAGGGCCGGGGAGCTGTTTTTT. Protein product: CASSTDRAGELFF.

The chain couples TRBV12-3 or TRBV12-4 to TRBJ1-1; D unclear. The V end lost 4 bases, the J end lost 5 bases, and 11 bases lay between the germline ends. The CDR3 loop spans 13 amino acids. The CDR3 region has the DNA TGTGCCAGCAGTTCAAAGCCTGTTACTGAAGCTTTCTTT. This codes for CASSSKPVTEAFF.

This chain joins TRBV29-1 and TRBJ2-3; 8 bases line up with TRBD2. V shed 3 bases, J shed 6 bases, and the junction held 8 bases outside the gene matches. The germline gives CDR1 SQVTM, CDR2 ANQGSEA. This CDR3 is 14 amino acids long. CDR3 sequence reads: CSVDLRGALDTQYF. CDR3 DNA: TGCAGCGTTGATTTGCGGGGGGCCCTGGATACGCAGTATTTT.

V usage is TRBV10-1 and J usage is TRBJ2-1; TRBD2 matches at 9 bases. Germline CDR1 is WNHNN and CDR2 is SYGVQD (reference sequence). The CDR3 is 15 amino acids. V shed 3 bases, J shed 6 bases, and the junction held 6 bases outside the gene matches. The CDR3 nucleotides read TGCGCCAGCAGTGAAGCGGGGGGAGTTGCCAATGAGCAGTTCTTC. This encodes CASSEAGGVANEQFF.

The rearrangement uses TRBV7-9 and TRBJ1-6; 11 bases line up with TRBD1. CDR3 length: 18 residues. With 4 bases clipped from V and 9 bases from J, the junction kept 14 bases outside the gene matches. Germline CDR1 and CDR2: SEHNR and FQNEAQ (reference sequence). In nucleotides, the CDR3 is TGTGCCAGCAGCTCACGGGACAGGGGGTATGATGTTGTTTCACCCCTCCACTTT. Encoded protein: CASSSRDRGYDVVSPLHF.